One sample yielded the 15 T cell receptor beta chains listed below, sequenced in a study of CD8 T cells in ankylosing spondylitis. In TCRdb, the 5' RACE reads were re-called with MiXCR into one record per CDR3 protein. Of approximately 250,000 distinct CDR3 sequences detected, around 8% appear once; the ten largest clones hold 4% to 5.5%. The sequencing input was blood, either unsorted or a sorted T cell fraction (not recorded which). The receptors were sampled from a female donor with ankylosing spondylitis or in good health (not recorded which).

This clonotype was counted ten times or more. The chain combines TRBV9 with TRBJ1-2; 9 bases line up with TRBD1. Trimming took 4 bases from V and 6 from J; bases not matched to a gene: 4. CDR1 is SGDLS and CDR2 is YYNGEE in the germline V gene. This CDR3 is 13 amino acids long. The CDR3 is CASSTTGGNGYTF. Here the CDR3 DNA reads TGTGCCAGCAGCACTACAGGGGGCAATGGCTACACCTTC.

The chain uses TRBV5-4 and TRBJ1-6; no firm D call. CDR1 is SGHNT, CDR2 YYREEE, per germline (reference sequence). V was shortened by 6 bases and J by 5 bases, with 6 bases between the two germline ends. CDR3 length: 12 amino acids. DNA for the CDR3: TGTGCCAGCACCCACGATAATTCACCCCTCCACTTT. This sequence encodes CASTHDNSPLHF.

A remark on this clonotype: An end of the junction differs from the germline gene, which may be a read error. CDR3 loop: CCASPRGSGLTDTQYF. The CDR3 nucleotides are TGCTGTGCTAGCCCCAGGGGTAGCGGGCTTACAGATACGCAGTATTTT. J is TRBJ2-3 and V is TRBV20-1; D possibly corresponds to TRBD2 (7 bases). The germline V gene encodes CDR1 DFQATT and CDR2 SNEGSKA (reference sequence). The CDR3 runs 16 residues.

This clonotype has a count of ten or more. This chain links TRBV28 with TRBJ2-1; the D call may be TRBD1 or TRBD2 (6 bases each). The CDR3 totals 13 residues. Trimming took 6 bases from V and 3 from J, leaving 9 bases between them. Per the germline V gene, CDR1 is MDHEN and CDR2 is SYDVKM. The CDR3 loop is CASRRDNYNEQFF. CDR3 in DNA: TGTGCCAGCAGGCGGGACAACTACAATGAGCAGTTCTTC.

This clonotype was observed at least ten times. The V gene is TRBV10-3, the J gene TRBJ2-1; D possibly corresponds to TRBD2 (5 bases). The germline V gene encodes CDR1 ENHRY and CDR2 SYGVKD. The germline V and J ends were trimmed by 2 bases and 3 bases, with 17 bases remaining between them. This CDR3 has 17 residues. CDR3 protein: CAISEGPSPLSYNEQFF. In DNA, the CDR3 is TGTGCCATCAGTGAGGGACCTAGCCCATTGAGCTACAATGAGCAGTTCTTC.

The table lists this clonotype with many counts. V is TRBV20-1 and J is TRBJ2-1, with D possibly TRBD1 on 6 matching bases. The CDR3 length is 13 residues. Trimming pared 2 bases from V and 8 bases from J, leaving 13 bases between. Per germline, CDR1 DFQATT and CDR2 SNEGSKA (reference sequence). The CDR3 DNA follows: TGCAGTGCTAGAACAGGGTGGGGCGATGAGCAGTTCTTC. This translates into CSARTGWGDEQFF.

This clonotype was picked up a small number of times. The V gene is TRBV6-2 or TRBV6-3, the J gene TRBJ2-7, with TRBD2 identical over 7 bases. V shed 2 bases and J 6 bases; nucleotides not matched to a gene: 7. The CDR3 is 14 residues long. Germline assignment: CDR1 MNHEY and CDR2 SVGEGT. CDR3 protein: CASSYAGEQSEQYF. DNA of the CDR3: TGTGCCAGCAGTTACGCGGGAGAGCAAAGCGAGCAGTACTTC.

This clonotype has ten or more counts. The rearrangement uses TRBV12-3 or TRBV12-4 and TRBJ1-3, with a weak D call TRBD1 (6 bases). The V end lost 5 bases, the J end lost 4 bases, and 15 bases lay between the germline ends. This CDR3 region has 15 residues. For the CDR3, the DNA is TGTGCCAGCAGTCCCCCGGTGGGGGCCGGAAACACCATATATTTT. Encoded protein: CASSPPVGAGNTIYF.

V usage is TRBV18 and J usage is TRBJ2-1, with TRBD2 matching 9 bases. With V trimmed by 5 bases and J by 1 base, 6 bases remained unmatched. CDR1 and CDR2 (germline): KGHSH, LQKENI. The CDR3 contains 16 residues. This CDR3 is CASSYSGSGSYNEQFF. The CDR3 bases are TGTGCCAGCTCATATAGCGGGAGTGGTTCCTACAATGAGCAGTTCTTC.

This clonotype was found many times. The chain recombines TRBV6-5 with TRBJ2-7; D gene uncertain. Germline lookup yields CDR1 MNHEY and CDR2 SVGAGI. V lost 0 bases, J lost 3 bases, and 6 bases lay in between. CDR3 size: 13 residues. DNA for the CDR3: TGTGCCAGCAGTTACTCGAGAAGCTACGAGCAGTACTTC. Protein sequence: CASSYSRSYEQYF.

This clonotype was recorded at least ten times. The J gene is TRBJ1-4, the V gene TRBV18; D uncertain. CDR3 length: 14 residues. The germline V gene has CDR1 KGHSH and CDR2 LQKENI. V lost 6 bases and J 4 bases, leaving 12 bases between the germline ends. Here the CDR3 DNA reads TGTGCCAGCTCTGCGATGGCCCTTAATGAAAAACTGTTTTTT. Protein product: CASSAMALNEKLFF.

With respect to this clonotype: A much more abundant neighbour one base away suggests this may be a read error. The conserved final phenylalanine or tryptophan is absent from the CDR3, which likely points to a read error. The rearrangement links TRBV20-1 to TRBJ2-5, with D possibly being TRBD1 or TRBD2 (6 bases each). V lost 3 bases to trimming and J lost 1 base, with 12 bases between them. Germline V gene lookup returns CDR1 DFQATT and CDR2 SNEGSKA (reference sequence). This CDR3 is built from 14 residues. CDR3 sequence: CSASEGGLQETQYC. The CDR3 DNA sequence: TGCAGTGCTAGCGAGGGGGGCCTCCAAGAGACCCAGTACTGC.

This clonotype was observed many times. This chain links TRBV6-1 with TRBJ1-2, with D uncertain. Trimming shortened V by 7 bases and J by 0 bases, and 9 bases separated the two germline ends. CDR1 MNHNS and CDR2 SASEGT come from the germline V gene. The CDR3 extends over 13 amino acids. The CDR3: CASKNSANYGYTF. The DNA for the CDR3 is TGTGCCAGCAAAAACAGCGCTAACTATGGCTACACCTTC.

This clonotype has a count of ten or more. The rearrangement links TRBV7-9 to TRBJ2-1, with TRBD2 matching 14 bases. The CDR3 extends over 17 amino acids. Germline V lookup: CDR1 SEHNR, CDR2 FQNEAQ (reference sequence). V was clipped by 1 base and J by 12 bases; unmatched bases: 11. This CDR3 is CASSLGTGTSGRRGQFF. CDR3 sequence (DNA): TGTGCCAGCAGCTTAGGCACCGGGACTAGCGGGAGAAGAGGGCAGTTCTTC.

The chain uses TRBV7-8 and TRBJ1-1; D is undetermined. V was shortened by 0 bases and J by 7 bases, with 12 bases between the two germline ends. The germline gives CDR1 SGHVS, CDR2 FQNEAQ. This CDR3 region has 14 residues. The CDR3 loop reads CASSLAQHGREAFF. The CDR3 bases are TGTGCCAGCAGCTTAGCCCAGCACGGACGTGAAGCTTTCTTT.